This TCR beta chain was sequenced during a study of somatic mutations in cytotoxic T cells in rheumatoid arthritis (dated by TCRdb to the late 2010s). Regarding the study in general: Before any treatment started and right after they were diagnosed, patients gave peripheral blood samples (approximately 33 ml EDTA). The median ages of the patient and control groups were essentially identical. TCRB deep sequencing was performed for more than 50 rheumatoid arthritis patients and some 19 healthy controls. The study asked whether expanded CD8+ T-cell clones in newly diagnosed, untreated rheumatoid arthritis carry somatic mutations, and used TCRB deep sequencing to characterize clonality. Sorted V beta1+ cells also underwent TCRB sequencing, and some V beta antibody-stained T-cell populations were flow-sorted at nearly 100% purity on a FACSAria II or Sony SH800. The study at large found these results: It was unknown which antigens the expanded CD8+ clones targeted, and their absence from virus-specific databases did not exclude viral specificity. CD8+ T-cell clonality in rheumatoid arthritis patients was not significantly different from that in age-matched healthy controls. In 8 out of 65 patients, more than 20% of CD8+ cells belonged to the largest CD8+ clone, while several identical CD8+ TCRB sequences were shared between blood and synovial fluid. The finding that TRBV07 was slightly underrepresented in patients was left unadjusted for multiple comparisons. Healthy controls showed no age-related increase in CD8+ clonality, whereas patients did (Spearman r of about 0.52).

Genomic DNA underwent TCRB CDR3 sequencing using the immunoSEQ assay. In the paper's pipeline: Published virus-specific TCRB sequences were compared with patient CD8+ clones larger than 1%, and only a few matches were found. Nothing other than productive TCRB rearrangements was included in the analyses. Defining a clone by its unique TCRB CDR3 sequence, the study calculated clonality as a productive clonality index derived from Shannon entropy. Repertoire overlap for a pair of samples was computed from each clone's template counts relative to total templates per sample. V-gene usage from TCRB sequencing and V-gene usage measured by flow cytometry were correlated (Spearman r of approximately 0.66). TCRdb's version of the immuneACCESS table is confined to in-frame rearrangements and falls short of the full clone set. An unresolved V gene accounts for under half of the shortfall where checked; the remainder is of unknown origin. V and J calls and clone size come straight from that table; D and trimming were deduced from the DNA. Recorded for this sample are more than 12,000 clones; 85% to 95% of them occurred a single time. Together, the top ten hold 18% of the sample.

Looking up the germline V gene (reference sequence) yields CDR1 SEHNR and CDR2 FQNEAQ. Trimming at the junction amounts to 8 bases on V and 6 bases on J, and the germline ends lie 19 bases apart. The CDR3 measures 14 amino acids from cysteine to phenylalanine. Only the CDR3 portion is preserved as DNA: 42 bases, with reading frame beginning at the first base. Of note for this clone: Which antigen it targets is not known. No much larger clone is present one base from it, and per-base qualities are unavailable.

On an AutoMACS, CD4+ and CD8+ cells were isolated via positive magnetic bead selection, and their purity was verified by flow cytometry. Peripheral blood mononuclear cells were isolated by Ficoll-Paque PLUS density gradient separation. Using Nucleospin Tissue or Tissue XS kits, DNA was extracted from CD4-enriched, CD8-enriched or PBMC samples, with quantification by a Qubit 2.0 fluorometer. The chain links TRBV7-9 with TRBJ1-1; TRBD1 is a possible D gene, resting on 6 matching bases. Material for sequencing was CD4+ T cells sorted from blood. This TCR came from a man between 65 and 80 years old with rheumatoid arthritis. The CDR3 amino acid sequence is: CASGRTDSRSEAFF. The DNA is TGTGCCAGCGGACGAACGGACAGCCGGTCTGAAGCTTTCTTT.